This entry is about one TCR beta chain. As yet, its antigen is unknown. This entry is derived from a study of CD8+ T cells in alopecia areata. Across the whole study: The study gave treated patients oral tofacitinib at 5 to 10 mg twice daily.

Study-level results: In scalp and blood during tofacitinib, many expanded lesional clones persisted. The study found higher clonality in lesional than normal scalp, especially in alopecia totalis/universalis.

Extraction of RNA preceded its reverse transcription into cDNA, which served as the sequencing template. Sequenced by immunoSEQ multiplex PCR; TCRdb stores in-frame clones only, minus some. The sample comprises around 100,000 clones, roughly 55% of which are singletons, and approximately 12% rests with the top ten. This CDR3 has 16 amino acids. CDR1 and CDR2 from the germline V gene are SGHDT and YYEEEE. Trimming stripped 7 bases from V and 3 bases from J, with 22 bases between. Treatment of the sample: oral pan-JAK inhibitor, 5-10 mg twice daily. This material consisted of CD8+ T cells sorted from blood, taken at week 24, from a patient treated with tofacitinib. The receptor's source is a human donor with alopecia areata. The chain uses TRBV5-6 and TRBJ2-5; the D gene is possibly TRBD1 (6 bases). CDR3 loop: CASALETGIIKETQYF. In nucleotides, the CDR3 is TGTGCCAGCGCCTTGGAAACAGGGATTATTAAAGAGACCCAGTACTTC.